The clone carrying this T cell receptor (beta chain) was seen repeatedly, ten times or more. The target antigen is unknown. The TCRbeta library was prepared with unique molecular identifiers. TCRdb reanalysed the PCR reads using MiXCR and keeps one entry per CDR3 protein. The sample has a few hundred thousand distinct CDR3 sequences, 27% seen once. The CDR3 spans 15 residues. V was clipped by 4 bases and J by 1 base; unmatched bases: 5. Germline values: CDR1 SGHRS, CDR2 YFSETQ. This record comes from a study of T-cell reconstitution after alpha-beta-depleted transplantation in children. Study results and limitations: TCRbeta diversity was high at day 60 in some patients (a result of surviving recipient T cells and thymic progenitors). T-cell counts and diversity at one year post-transplant came mainly from newly produced T cells. Reports say that about two months after transplant, the alpha-beta T cells came out of several hundred graft clones that had expanded.

This clonotype was sampled from a boy younger than two with Wiskott-Aldrich syndrome, due to receive a stem cell transplant. The chain joins TRBV5-1 to TRBJ1-1; 9 bases are a match to TRBD1. Material: PBMCs, obtained before TCRalphabeta/CD19-depleted stem cell transplant. The CDR3 sequence is CASSGDRVRNTEAFF. The DNA of the CDR3 is TGCGCCAGCAGCGGGGACAGGGTGCGGAACACTGAAGCTTTCTTT.